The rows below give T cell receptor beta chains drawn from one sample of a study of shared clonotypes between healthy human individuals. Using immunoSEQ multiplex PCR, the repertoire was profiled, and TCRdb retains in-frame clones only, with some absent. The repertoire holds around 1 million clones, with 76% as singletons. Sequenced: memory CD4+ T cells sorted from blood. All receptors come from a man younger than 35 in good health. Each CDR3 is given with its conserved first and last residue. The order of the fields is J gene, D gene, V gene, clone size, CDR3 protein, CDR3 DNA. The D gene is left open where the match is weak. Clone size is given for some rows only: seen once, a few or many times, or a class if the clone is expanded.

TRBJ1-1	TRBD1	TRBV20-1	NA	CSAVQGERAFF	TGCAGTGCGGTGCAGGGGGAGCGAGCTTTCTTT
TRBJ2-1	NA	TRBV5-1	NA	CASSLGENYNEQFF	TGCGCCAGCAGCTTGGGAGAAAATTACAATGAGCAGTTCTTC
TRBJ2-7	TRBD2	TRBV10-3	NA	CAISEGGRFNEQYF	TGTGCCATCAGTGAAGGCGGGAGATTCAACGAGCAGTACTTC
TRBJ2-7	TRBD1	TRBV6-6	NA	CASTPQGSYEQYF	TGTGCCAGCACCCCACAGGGGTCCTACGAGCAGTACTTC
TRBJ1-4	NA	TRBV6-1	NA	CASSEAGIRLFF	TGTGCCAGCAGTGAAGCGGGGATTAGGCTGTTTTTT
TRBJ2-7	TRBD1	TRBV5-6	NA	CASSFRTGAGEQYF	TGTGCCAGCAGCTTTAGGACAGGGGCGGGGGAGCAGTACTTC
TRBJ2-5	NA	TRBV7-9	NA	CASRDGMRGETQYF	TGTGCCAGCAGGGACGGTATGCGGGGAGAGACCCAGTACTTC
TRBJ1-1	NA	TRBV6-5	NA	CASSLQGVSNTEAFF	TGTGCCAGCAGCCTACAAGGGGTCTCTAACACTGAAGCTTTCTTT
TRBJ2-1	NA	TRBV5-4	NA	CASSLEGGQRRSSYNEQFF	TGTGCCAGCAGCTTGGAAGGTGGGCAGAGGCGTTCCTCCTACAATGAGCAGTTCTTC
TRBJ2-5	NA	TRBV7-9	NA	CASSLGLSQETQYF	TGTGCCAGCAGCTTAGGGCTCTCCCAAGAGACCCAGTACTTC
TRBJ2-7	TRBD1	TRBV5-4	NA	CASSRDRGDEQYF	TGTGCCAGCAGCAGGGACAGGGGTGACGAGCAGTACTTC
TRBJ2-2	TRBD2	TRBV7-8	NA	CASRGRGRDTGELFF	TGTGCCAGCAGGGGGAGGGGCAGGGATACCGGGGAGCTGTTTTTT
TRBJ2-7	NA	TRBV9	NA	CASSPLGQSYEQYF	TGTGCCAGCAGCCCATTGGGACAATCCTACGAGCAGTACTTC
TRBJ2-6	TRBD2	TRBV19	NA	CASSTGLAGLSGANVLTF	TGTGCCAGTAGTACGGGACTAGCGGGCCTCTCTGGGGCCAACGTCCTGACTTTC
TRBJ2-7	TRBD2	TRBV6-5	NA	CASSPSTSGTYEQYF	TGTGCCAGCAGTCCATCGACTAGCGGGACCTACGAGCAGTACTTC
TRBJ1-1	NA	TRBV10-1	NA	CASSAGGVMNTEAFF	TGCGCCAGCAGCGCCGGGGGAGTCATGAACACTGAAGCTTTCTTT
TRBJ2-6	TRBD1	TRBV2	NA	CASKGTGGAGANVLTF	TGTGCCAGCAAAGGGACAGGGGGCGCGGGGGCCAACGTCCTGACTTTC
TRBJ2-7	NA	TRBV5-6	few	CASSGLEISYEQYF	TGTGCCAGCAGCGGACTGGAGATTTCCTACGAGCAGTACTTC
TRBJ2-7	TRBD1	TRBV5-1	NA	CASSTQGATYEQYF	TGCGCCAGCAGCACGCAGGGGGCGACCTACGAGCAGTACTTC
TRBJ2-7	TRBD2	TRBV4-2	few	CASSDTSGSSYEQYF	TGTGCCAGCAGCGACACTAGCGGGAGCTCCTACGAGCAGTACTTC
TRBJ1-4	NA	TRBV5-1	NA	CASSLAQGEKLFF	TGCGCCAGCAGCTTGGCTCAGGGAGAAAAACTGTTTTTT
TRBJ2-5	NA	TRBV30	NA	CAWSVRQQTYQETQYF	TGTGCCTGGAGTGTAAGACAACAGACGTACCAAGAGACCCAGTACTTC
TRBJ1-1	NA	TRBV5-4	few	CASSTPNTEAFF	TGTGCCAGCAGTACACCTAACACTGAAGCTTTCTTT
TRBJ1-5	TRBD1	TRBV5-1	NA	CASSLDTGGNQPQHF	TGCGCCAGCAGCTTGGATACAGGGGGCAATCAGCCCCAGCATTTT
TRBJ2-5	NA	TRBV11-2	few	CASSRGQTSMGETQYF	TGTGCCAGCAGCCGGGGACAGACTAGTATGGGAGAGACCCAGTACTTC
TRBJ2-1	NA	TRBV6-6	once	CASSYAGRSNEQFF	TGTGCCAGCAGTTACGCGGGACGGAGCAATGAGCAGTTCTTC
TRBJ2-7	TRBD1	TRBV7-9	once	CASSPSGTGGYEQYF	TGTGCCAGCAGTCCCTCCGGGACAGGGGGATACGAGCAGTACTTC
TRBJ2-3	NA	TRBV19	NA	CASSSGQRTDTQYF	TGTGCCAGTAGTTCTGGACAGAGAACAGATACGCAGTATTTT
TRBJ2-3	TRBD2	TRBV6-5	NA	CASSYGGRTTDTQYF	TGTGCCAGCAGTTACGGCGGGAGGACAACAGATACGCAGTATTTT
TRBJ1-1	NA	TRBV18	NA	CASSPTRGEAFF	TGTGCCAGCTCACCTACTCGGGGAGAAGCTTTCTTT
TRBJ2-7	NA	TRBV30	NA	CAWKDSYEQYF	TGTGCCTGGAAGGACAGCTACGAGCAGTACTTC
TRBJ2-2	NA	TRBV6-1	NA	CASSDRVNTGELFF	TGTGCCAGCAGTGACAGGGTGAACACCGGGGAGCTGTTTTTT
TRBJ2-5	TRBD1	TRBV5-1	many	CASSSGTGEEETQYF	TGCGCCAGCAGCTCCGGGACAGGGGAGGAAGAGACCCAGTACTTC
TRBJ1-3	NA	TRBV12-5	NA	CASGLVPPGARGNTIYF	TGTGCTAGTGGTTTGGTACCACCGGGGGCGAGGGGAAACACCATATATTTT
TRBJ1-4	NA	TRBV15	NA	CATSRDLAGTNEKLFF	TGTGCCACCAGCAGAGATTTGGCAGGGACTAATGAAAAACTGTTTTTT
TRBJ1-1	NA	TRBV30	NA	CAGSAWNTEAFF	TGTGCCGGATCCGCCTGGAACACTGAAGCTTTCTTT
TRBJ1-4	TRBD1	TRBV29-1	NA	CSVVQGAEKLFF	TGCAGCGTTGTTCAGGGGGCTGAAAAACTGTTTTTT
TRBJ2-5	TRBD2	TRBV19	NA	CASSWDAGGTETQYF	TGTGCCAGTAGCTGGGACGCGGGGGGGACAGAGACCCAGTACTTC
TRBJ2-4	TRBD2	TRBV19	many	CASSIVAGGQLRSQNIQYF	TGTGCCAGTAGCATCGTAGCGGGAGGGCAGTTAAGGAGCCAAAACATTCAGTACTTC
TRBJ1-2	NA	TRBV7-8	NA	CASSHSSGGLSGYTF	TGTGCCAGCAGCCACAGTTCCGGGGGACTGAGCGGCTACACCTTC
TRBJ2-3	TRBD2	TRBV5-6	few	CASSLIGTSVADTQYF	TGTGCCAGCAGCTTGATCGGCACTAGCGTGGCAGATACGCAGTATTTT
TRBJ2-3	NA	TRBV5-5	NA	CASSLGEVISDTQYF	TGTGCCAGCAGCTTGGGGGAAGTCATCTCAGATACGCAGTATTTT
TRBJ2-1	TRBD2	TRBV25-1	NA	CASSSRTSLNEQFF	TGTGCCAGCAGTTCCCGGACTAGCCTGAATGAGCAGTTCTTC
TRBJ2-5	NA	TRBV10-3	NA	CAISVTLQETQYF	TGTGCCATCAGTGTGACCCTCCAAGAGACCCAGTACTTC
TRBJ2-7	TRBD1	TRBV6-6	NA	CASSYLPGQPYEQYF	TGTGCCAGCAGTTACCTCCCGGGACAGCCCTACGAGCAGTACTTC
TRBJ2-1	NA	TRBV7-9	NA	CASSLTGRTNEQFF	TGTGCCAGCAGCTTAACTGGGAGGACCAATGAGCAGTTCTTC
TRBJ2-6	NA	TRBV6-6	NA	CASSTSGANVLTF	TGTGCCAGCAGTACGTCTGGGGCCAACGTCCTGACTTTC
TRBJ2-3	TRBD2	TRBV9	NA	CASSVATSGTDTQYF	TGTGCCAGCAGCGTAGCCACTAGCGGTACAGATACGCAGTATTTT
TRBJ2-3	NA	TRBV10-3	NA	CAINSLASTDTQYF	TGTGCCATCAATTCCCTAGCGAGCACAGATACGCAGTATTTT
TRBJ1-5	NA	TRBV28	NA	CASSFPQSIQPQHF	TGTGCCAGCAGTTTCCCCCAGAGCATTCAGCCCCAGCATTTT
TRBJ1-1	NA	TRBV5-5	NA	CASRSLMNTEAFF	TGTGCCAGCAGGTCGCTAATGAACACTGAAGCTTTCTTT
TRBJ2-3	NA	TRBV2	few	CASSVGGGRDTQYF	TGTGCCAGCAGTGTTGGTGGGGGGAGAGATACGCAGTATTTT
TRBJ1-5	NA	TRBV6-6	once	CASSLEGPLSNQPQHF	TGTGCCAGCAGTTTGGAGGGACCGCTTAGCAATCAGCCCCAGCATTTT
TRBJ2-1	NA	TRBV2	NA	CATRRQQVMNEQFF	TGTGCCACCAGAAGACAACAGGTTATGAATGAGCAGTTCTTC
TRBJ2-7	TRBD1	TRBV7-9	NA	CASETGQGRVYEQYF	TGTGCCAGCGAAACCGGACAGGGGAGAGTATACGAGCAGTACTTC
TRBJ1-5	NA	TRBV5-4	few	CASSFGSNQPQHF	TGTGCCAGCAGCTTTGGGTCAAATCAGCCCCAGCATTTT
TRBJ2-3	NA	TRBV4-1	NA	CASSQYQSSTGDTQYF	TGCGCCAGCAGCCAATACCAGAGTTCAACTGGGGATACGCAGTATTTT
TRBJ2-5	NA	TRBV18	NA	CASSPLTQETQYF	TGTGCCAGCTCACCCCTCACTCAAGAGACCCAGTACTTC
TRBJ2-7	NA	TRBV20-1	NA	CSATQGNEQYF	TGCAGTGCTACCCAGGGAAACGAGCAGTACTTC
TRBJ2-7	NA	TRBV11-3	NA	CASSPNRVSYEQYF	TGTGCCAGCAGCCCTAACAGGGTCTCCTACGAGCAGTACTTC